Each of the 17 T cell receptor beta chains below was sequenced from the same sample in a study of radiotherapy plus CTLA-4 blockade in lung cancer. The assay was immunoSEQ multiplex PCR, and TCRdb's table has in-frame clones only and misses some. The sample holds over 75,000 clones; roughly 87% are singletons and the top ten take 0.82%. This material consisted of peripheral blood, taken from a patient treated with radiotherapy plus ipilimumab. All receptors come from a human donor with non-small cell lung cancer who had stable disease on radiotherapy plus ipilimumab.

This clone has just a few counts. This chain uses TRBV5-6 with TRBJ1-2; 11 nucleotides agree with TRBD1. With 2 bases clipped from V and 4 bases from J, the junction kept 7 bases outside the gene matches. The CDR3 contains 16 residues. CDR1 and CDR2 (germline): SGHDT, YYEEEE. The CDR3 protein is CASSFRTGGDRYGYTF. The CDR3 coding sequence is TGTGCCAGCAGCTTCAGGACAGGGGGCGACCGCTATGGCTACACCTTC.

The table lists this clone with a count of one. This chain joins TRBV18 and TRBJ1-3, with TRBD1 identical over 9 bases. Germline V CDR1 and CDR2: KGHSH, LQKENI. The V and J ends lost 6 bases and 2 bases, in that order; junction bases with no gene match: 2. This CDR3 region has 14 residues. The CDR3 region has the DNA TGTGCCAGCTCGGGGGACAGGGCTGGAAACACCATATATTTT. Translation gives CASSGDRAGNTIYF. Filled out from reference TRBV18 and TRBJ1-3, the complete variable domain reads NAGVMQNPRHLVRRRGQEARLRCSPMKGHSHVYWYRQLPEEGLKFMVYLQKENIIDESGMPKERFSAEFPKEGPSILRIQQVVRGDSAAYFCASSGDRAGNTIYFGEGSWLTVV.

The rearrangement uses TRBV27 and TRBJ1-4; D uncertain. This CDR3 region has 13 residues. V was pared by 5 bases and J by 7 bases, with 11 bases between. Germline V gene data show CDR1 as MNHEY and CDR2 as SMNVEV (reference sequence). The CDR3 loop is CASSPRRSEKLFF. As DNA, the CDR3 is TGTGCCAGCAGTCCAAGGCGGAGTGAAAAACTGTTTTTT.

The chain recombines TRBV4-1 with TRBJ1-2; D possibly corresponds to TRBD1 (6 bases). This CDR3 has 15 residues. CDR1 and CDR2 from the germline V gene are MGHRA and YSYEKL. Trimming left V 0 bases short and J 3 bases short, with 11 bases between. CDR3 in DNA: TGCGCCAGCAGCCAAGATGGGGGGCGCGACTATGGCTACACCTTC. This gives the protein CASSQDGGRDYGYTF.

The chain employs TRBV9 and TRBJ1-1; possible D gene TRBD1, 5 bases. The germline V and J ends were trimmed by 3 bases and 4 bases, with 10 bases remaining between them. CDR1 and CDR2 from the germline V gene are SGDLS and YYNGEE. This CDR3 comprises 13 residues. The CDR3 sequence is CASSALQGTEAFF. Here the CDR3 DNA reads TGTGCCAGCAGCGCCCTGCAGGGCACTGAAGCTTTCTTT.

In its sample, this clone was seen a few times. The chain joins TRBV14 to TRBJ2-3; perhaps TRBD2 as D (6 bases). Germline V CDR1 and CDR2: SGHDN, FVKESK. This CDR3 region has 16 residues. V was pared by 1 base and J by 0 bases, with 11 bases between. The CDR3 spells CASSQGTSLSTDTQYF. DNA of the CDR3: TGTGCCAGCAGCCAAGGAACTAGCCTAAGCACAGATACGCAGTATTTT.

V is TRBV27 and J is TRBJ1-6; D not resolved. CDR1 and CDR2 (germline): MNHEY, SMNVEV (reference sequence). The CDR3 totals 12 residues. V was pared by 5 bases and J by 13 bases, with 12 bases between. The CDR3 DNA is TGTGCCAGCAGTCCTGGTGCGAGGCCCCTCCACTTT. Its protein is CASSPGARPLHF.

The V gene is TRBV7-8, the J gene TRBJ1-4, with a weak D call TRBD1 (6 bases). The CDR3 contains 15 residues. V was clipped by 5 bases and J by 8 bases, with 18 bases between them. Germline lookup yields CDR1 SGHVS and CDR2 FQNEAQ. The CDR3 here is CASSARQATGEKLFF. Here the CDR3 DNA reads TGTGCCAGCAGCGCTAGACAGGCAACGGGCGAAAAACTGTTTTTT.

The count of this clone is one. The rearrangement joins TRBV5-6 to TRBJ2-3; TRBD2 is a possible D gene (5 bases). Trimming removed 6 bases at V and 2 bases at J, with 19 bases between. CDR1 is SGHDT and CDR2 is YYEEEE in the germline V gene. The CDR3 is made up of 16 amino acids. The DNA of the CDR3 is TGTGCCAGCATCGGACTCGGGCTGGAGTCCACAGATACGCAGTATTTT. This gives the protein CASIGLGLESTDTQYF.

The sample holds one count of this clone. DNA for the CDR3: TGTGCCAGCTCATCGAAAGAGACCCAGTACTTC. Its translation: CASSSKETQYF. The V call is TRBV18, the J call TRBJ2-5; D uncertain. There are 11 residues in the CDR3. Germline V gene lookup returns CDR1 KGHSH and CDR2 LQKENI. Trimming removed 5 bases from V and 3 bases from J, with 4 bases in between.

This clone was detected only a few times. This chain uses TRBV7-2 with TRBJ1-1, with D hard to call. The CDR3 runs 14 residues. Germline V gives CDR1 SGHTA, CDR2 FQGNSA. Trimming cost V 5 bases and J 1 base, with 11 bases left between them. The chain's CDR3 is CASSPHDGNTEAFF. For the CDR3, the DNA is TGTGCCAGCAGCCCTCACGACGGGAACACTGAAGCTTTCTTT.

The chain uses TRBV5-8 and TRBJ2-3; TRBD1 matches 10 bases. CDR3 length equals 16 residues. Germline CDR1 SGHTS, CDR2 YDEGEE. After removal of 3 bases from V and 3 bases from J, the junction contained 7 bases not matched to a gene. CDR3 sequence: CASSSRTGGRTDTQYF. The CDR3 DNA sequence: TGTGCCAGCAGCTCACGGACAGGGGGTAGGACAGATACGCAGTATTTT.

The chain recombines TRBV5-1 with TRBJ1-2, with D tentatively TRBD1 (5 bases). V lost 4 bases, J lost 6 bases, and 16 bases lay in between. The V gene's germline CDR1 is SGHRS and CDR2 YFSETQ. The CDR3 is 14 amino acids. CDR3 sequence: CASSPPLGGDGYTF. CDR3 in DNA: TGCGCCAGCAGCCCCCCCCTCGGAGGGGATGGCTACACCTTC.

In this sample, this clone turned up a few times. The V and J genes are TRBV5-4 and TRBJ2-7; maybe TRBD1 (6 bases). Trimming left V 3 bases short and J 2 bases short, with 15 bases between. This CDR3 has 15 amino acids. Looked up from germline, CDR1 is SGHNT and CDR2 is YYREEE (reference sequence). The CDR3 region is CASSWASGTTYEQYF. In DNA, the CDR3 is TGTGCCAGCAGCTGGGCTTCCGGGACAACCTACGAGCAGTACTTC.

This sequence joins TRBV16 and TRBJ1-2; TRBD1 matches at 7 bases. The germline V gene encodes CDR1 KGHSY and CDR2 FQNENV. V was clipped by 3 bases and J by 4 bases; unmatched bases: 2. The CDR3 has 13 residues. In DNA, the CDR3 is TGTGCCAGCAGCCAGGACAGGATCTATGGCTACACCTTC. Its protein is CASSQDRIYGYTF.

This sequence joins TRBV11-2 and TRBJ1-2; the match to TRBD1 covers 8 bases. This CDR3 spans 14 amino acids. Germline V gene lookup returns CDR1 SGHAT and CDR2 FQNNGV. The J segment lost 7 bases and the V segment lost 1 base, leaving 5 bases of the junction unmatched. The CDR3 loop reads CASSLALTGVGYTF. Here the CDR3 DNA reads TGTGCCAGCAGCTTAGCTTTGACAGGGGTTGGCTACACCTTC.

This clone showed up just a few times. The J gene is TRBJ1-2, the V gene TRBV19; no reliable D call. Deletions cut 1 base from V and 8 bases from J, with 11 bases between. This CDR3 has 13 residues. Per the germline V gene, CDR1 is LNHDA and CDR2 is SQIVND (reference sequence). CDR3 in DNA: TGTGCCAGTAGTATAGCGGGCGTGGAAGGCTACACCTTC. This gives the protein CASSIAGVEGYTF. Full variable domain (missing parts from reference TRBV19 and TRBJ1-2): DGGITQSPKYLFRKEGQNVTLSCEQNLNHDAMYWYRQDPGQGLRLIYYSQIVNDFQKGDIAEGYSVSREKKESFPLTVTSAQKNPTAFYLCASSIAGVEGYTFGSGTRLTVV.